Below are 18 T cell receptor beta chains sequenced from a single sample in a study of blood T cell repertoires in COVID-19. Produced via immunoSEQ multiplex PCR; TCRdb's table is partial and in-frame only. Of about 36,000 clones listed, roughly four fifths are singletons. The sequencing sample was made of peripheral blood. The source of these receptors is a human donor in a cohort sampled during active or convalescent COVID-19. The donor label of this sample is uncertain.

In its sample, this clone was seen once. CDR3 in amino acids: CASSTLPPVAGVIYEQYF. CDR3 in DNA: TGTGCCAGCAGCACCCTACCCCCCGTAGCGGGAGTTATCTACGAGCAGTACTTC. The V and J genes are TRBV3-1 (or the pseudogene TRBV3-2) and TRBJ2-7; 9 bases line up with TRBD2. The germline gives CDR1 LGHDT, CDR2 YNNKEL (reference sequence). Losses at the gene ends were 5 bases for V and 3 bases for J; bases not matched to a gene: 17. The CDR3 is 18 amino acids.

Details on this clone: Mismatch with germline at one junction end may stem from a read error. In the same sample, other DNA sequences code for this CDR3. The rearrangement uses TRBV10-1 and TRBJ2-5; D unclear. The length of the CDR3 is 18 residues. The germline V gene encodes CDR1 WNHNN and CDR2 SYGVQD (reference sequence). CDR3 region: CASSESRNLLPLQETQYF. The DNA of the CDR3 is TGCGCCAGCAGTGAGTCGAGGAATCTCCTCCCCCTCCAAGAGACTCAGTACTTC.

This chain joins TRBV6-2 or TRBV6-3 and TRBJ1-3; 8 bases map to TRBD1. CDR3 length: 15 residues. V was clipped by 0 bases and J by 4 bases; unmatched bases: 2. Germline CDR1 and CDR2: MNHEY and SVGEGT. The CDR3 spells CASSYSGQGGNTIYF. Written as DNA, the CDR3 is TGTGCCAGCAGTTACTCCGGACAGGGAGGAAACACCATATATTTT.

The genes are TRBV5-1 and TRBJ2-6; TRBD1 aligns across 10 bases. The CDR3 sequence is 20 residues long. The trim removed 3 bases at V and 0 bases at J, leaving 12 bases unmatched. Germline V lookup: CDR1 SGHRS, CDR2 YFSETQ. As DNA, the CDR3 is TGCGCCAGCAGCTGGGGGACAGGGGTAGCGGGTACCTCTGGGGCCAACGTCCTGACTTTC. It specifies CASSWGTGVAGTSGANVLTF.

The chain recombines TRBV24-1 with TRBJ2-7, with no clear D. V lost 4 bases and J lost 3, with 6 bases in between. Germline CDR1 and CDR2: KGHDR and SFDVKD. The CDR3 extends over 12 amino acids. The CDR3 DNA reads TGTGCCACCAGTGACAGAAACTACGAGCAGTACTTC. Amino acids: CATSDRNYEQYF.

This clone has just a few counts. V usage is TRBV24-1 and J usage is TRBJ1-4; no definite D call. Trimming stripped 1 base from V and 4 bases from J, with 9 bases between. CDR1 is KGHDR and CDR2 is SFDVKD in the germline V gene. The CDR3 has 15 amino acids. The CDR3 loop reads CATSDFTARNEKLFF. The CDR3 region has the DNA TGTGCCACCAGTGATTTTACAGCCCGTAATGAAAAACTGTTTTTT.

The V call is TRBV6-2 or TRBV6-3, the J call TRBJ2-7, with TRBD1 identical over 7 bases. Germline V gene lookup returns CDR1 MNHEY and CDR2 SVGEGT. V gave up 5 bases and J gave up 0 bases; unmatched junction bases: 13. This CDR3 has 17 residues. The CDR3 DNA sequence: TGTGCCAGCAGTCACCGGCAGGGACAGCTAAGCTCCTACGAGCAGTACTTC. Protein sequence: CASSHRQGQLSSYEQYF.

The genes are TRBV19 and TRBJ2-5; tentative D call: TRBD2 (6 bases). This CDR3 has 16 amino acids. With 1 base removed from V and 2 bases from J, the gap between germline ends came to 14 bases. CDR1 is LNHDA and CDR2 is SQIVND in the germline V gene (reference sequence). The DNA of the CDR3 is TGTGCCAGTAGTATAGGCAGACTAGTGGGACAAGAGACCCAGTACTTC. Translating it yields CASSIGRLVGQETQYF.

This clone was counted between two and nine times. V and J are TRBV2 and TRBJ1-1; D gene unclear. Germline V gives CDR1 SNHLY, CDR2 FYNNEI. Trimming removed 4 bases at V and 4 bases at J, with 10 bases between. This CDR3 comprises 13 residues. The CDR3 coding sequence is TGTGCCAGCAGTGCCAAGAGGAGCACTGAAGCTTTCTTT. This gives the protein CASSAKRSTEAFF.

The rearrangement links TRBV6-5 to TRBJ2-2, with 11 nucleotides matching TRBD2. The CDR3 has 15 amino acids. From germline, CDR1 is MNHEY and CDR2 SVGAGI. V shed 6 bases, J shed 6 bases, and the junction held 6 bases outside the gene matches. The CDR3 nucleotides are TGTGCCAGCAGGGAGATTAGCGGGAGGGCCGGGGAGCTGTTTTTT. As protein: CASREISGRAGELFF.

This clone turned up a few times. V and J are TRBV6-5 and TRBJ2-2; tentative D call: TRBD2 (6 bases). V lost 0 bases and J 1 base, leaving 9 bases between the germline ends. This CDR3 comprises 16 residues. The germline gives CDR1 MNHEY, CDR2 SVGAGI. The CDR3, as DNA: TGTGCCAGCAGTTACTCGATGCGGGAGAACACCGGGGAGCTGTTTTTT. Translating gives CASSYSMRENTGELFF.

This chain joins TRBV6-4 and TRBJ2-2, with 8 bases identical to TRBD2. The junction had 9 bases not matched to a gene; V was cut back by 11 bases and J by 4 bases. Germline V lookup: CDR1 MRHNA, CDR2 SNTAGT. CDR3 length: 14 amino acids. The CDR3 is CAPGKGLVTGELFF. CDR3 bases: TGTGCCCCAGGGAAGGGACTAGTCACCGGGGAGCTGTTTTTT.

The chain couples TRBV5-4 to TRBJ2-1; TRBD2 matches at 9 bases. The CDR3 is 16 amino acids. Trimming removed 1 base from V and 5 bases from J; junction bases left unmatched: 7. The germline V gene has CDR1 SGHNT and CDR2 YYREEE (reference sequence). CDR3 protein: CASSLYAGGPDNEQFF. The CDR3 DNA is TGTGCCAGCAGCTTGTATGCGGGAGGGCCCGACAATGAGCAGTTCTTC.

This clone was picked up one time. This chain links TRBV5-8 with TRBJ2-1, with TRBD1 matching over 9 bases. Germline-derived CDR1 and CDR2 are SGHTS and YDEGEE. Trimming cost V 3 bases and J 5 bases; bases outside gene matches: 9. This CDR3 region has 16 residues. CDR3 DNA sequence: TGTGCCAGCAGCTACATGTTCGGGACAGGGAACAATGAGCAGTTCTTC. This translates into CASSYMFGTGNNEQFF.

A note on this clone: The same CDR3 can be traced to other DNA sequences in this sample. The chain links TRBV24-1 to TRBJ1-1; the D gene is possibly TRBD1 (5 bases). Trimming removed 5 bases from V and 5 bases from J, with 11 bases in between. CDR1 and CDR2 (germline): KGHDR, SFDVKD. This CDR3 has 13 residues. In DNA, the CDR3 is TGTGCCACCAGTGGGGGGGGAGGAACTGAAGCTTTCTTT. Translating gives CATSGGGGTEAFF.

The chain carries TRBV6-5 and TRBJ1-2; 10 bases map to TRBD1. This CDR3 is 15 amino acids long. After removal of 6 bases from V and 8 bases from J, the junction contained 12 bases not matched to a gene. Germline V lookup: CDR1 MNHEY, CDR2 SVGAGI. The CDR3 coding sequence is TGTGCCAGCAGAGACAGGGGGCCTATGGTCTTAGGCTACACCTTC. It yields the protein CASRDRGPMVLGYTF.

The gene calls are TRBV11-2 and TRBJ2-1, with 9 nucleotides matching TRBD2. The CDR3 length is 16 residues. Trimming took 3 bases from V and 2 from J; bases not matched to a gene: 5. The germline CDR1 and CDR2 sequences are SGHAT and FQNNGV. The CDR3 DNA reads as TGTGCCAGCAGCTTCCTAGCGGGAAGCACCTACAATGAGCAGTTCTTC. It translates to CASSFLAGSTYNEQFF.

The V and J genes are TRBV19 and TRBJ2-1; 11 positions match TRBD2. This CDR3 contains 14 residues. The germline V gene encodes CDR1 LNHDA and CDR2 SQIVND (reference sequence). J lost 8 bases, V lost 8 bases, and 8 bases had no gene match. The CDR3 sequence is CASSRLAGIDEQFF. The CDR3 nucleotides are TGTGCCAGTTCCCGACTAGCGGGAATCGATGAGCAGTTCTTC.